One T cell receptor (beta chain) is described in this entry. It was with a sample-barcoded 5' primer and a J-beta primer mix that a second PCR of roughly 6 to 12 cycles was run. A single record per CDR3 protein comes from TCRdb applying MiXCR to the 5' RACE reads. The table has 1.5 million to 2 million distinct CDR3 sequences, 39% seen once. Each individual donor underwent a draw of ten milliliters of peripheral blood. The sample comes from a study of blood T cells in healthy people across ages. The TCR sequence derives from a human donor in good health. The sample comprised blood.

CDR3 amino acids: CASSPQGAQNQPQHF. The DNA for the CDR3 is TGCGCCAGCAGCCCCCAGGGGGCGCAGAATCAGCCCCAGCATTTT. The J gene is TRBJ1-5, the V gene TRBV5-1; TRBD1 matches at 8 bases. This CDR3 is built from 15 residues. The V gene end was trimmed by 4 bases and the J gene end by 4 bases; junction bases not matched to a gene: 7. CDR1 SGHRS and CDR2 YFSETQ come from the germline V gene.